These 18 T cell receptor beta chains originate from one sample sequenced in a study of cytomegalovirus exposure and HLA in healthy donors. TCRdb's copy holds only in-frame clones and misses some; the assay was immunoSEQ multiplex PCR. The profile shows approximately 220,000 clones, 75% to 95% of them singletons. Sequencing used PBMCs. These receptors were taken from a woman between 18 and 29 years old in good health and CMV-seronegative.

The chain couples TRBV30 to TRBJ1-4; D is perhaps TRBD1 (5 bases). The CDR3 is 15 amino acids. V lost 3 bases and J 2 bases, leaving 13 bases between the germline ends. Germline CDR1 GTSNPN, CDR2 SVGIG (reference sequence). In DNA, the CDR3 is TGTGCCTGGAGCTTTAGGGGAGGGACTAATGAAAAACTGTTTTTT. This encodes CAWSFRGGTNEKLFF.

This clone was picked up a small number of times. This chain connects TRBV6-1 to TRBJ1-5; no reliable D call. Germline-derived CDR1 and CDR2 are MNHNS and SASEGT. This CDR3 region has 12 residues. V was cut by 3 bases and J by 9 bases, with 9 bases left in between. CDR3 sequence: CASSEPGGPQHF. CDR3 DNA sequence: TGTGCCAGCAGTGAGCCGGGTGGGCCCCAGCATTTT.

The sample holds one count of this clone. The chain couples TRBV5-1 to TRBJ1-1; tentative D call: TRBD1 (6 bases). The V end lost 8 bases, the J end lost 6 bases, and 17 bases lay between the germline ends. Germline V lookup: CDR1 SGHRS, CDR2 YFSETQ. This CDR3 spans 13 amino acids. DNA of the CDR3: TGCGCCAGTGGTACATGGGGGCTGCCTGAAGCTTTCTTT. Translation: CASGTWGLPEAFF. Based on the CDR3 plus reference TRBV5-1 and TRBJ1-1, the full variable domain is KAGVTQTPRYLIKTRGQQVTLSCSPISGHRSVSWYQQTPGQGLQFLFEYFSETQRNKGNFPGRFSGRQFSNSRSEMNVSTLELGDSALYLCASGTWGLPEAFFGQGTRLTVV.

The chain carries TRBV11-1 and TRBJ2-7; D may be TRBD2 (5 bases). The CDR3 loop spans 15 amino acids. The germline V gene has CDR1 SGHAT and CDR2 FQDESV (reference sequence). Trimming took off 7 bases at V and 2 bases at J, with 18 bases between the two ends. The CDR3 coding sequence is TGTGCCAGCATCGCAACCGGGGTCGACACCTACGAGCAGTACTTC. The encoded protein is CASIATGVDTYEQYF.

The chain employs TRBV6-6 and TRBJ1-3; D is perhaps TRBD1 (6 bases). The CDR3 contains 12 residues. In germline, CDR1 is MNHNY, CDR2 SVGAGI (reference sequence). Trimming cost V 7 bases and J 4 bases, with 8 bases left between them. The CDR3 DNA reads as TGTGCCAGCAACGGACAGGGAAACACCATATATTTT. Residues: CASNGQGNTIYF.

This clone was recorded once. The chain uses TRBV27 and TRBJ2-1; D unclear. The CDR3 runs to 14 residues. V was cut by 7 bases and J by 0 bases, with 10 bases left in between. CDR1 and CDR2 from the germline V gene are MNHEY and SMNVEV (reference sequence). In nucleotides, the CDR3 is TGTGCCAGCACCCGATCCGGCTCCTACAATGAGCAGTTCTTC. Its translation is CASTRSGSYNEQFF.

The V call is TRBV6-1, the J call TRBJ1-5; perhaps TRBD1 as D (5 bases). Looked up from germline, CDR1 is MNHNS and CDR2 is SASEGT. V gave up 5 bases and J gave up 3 bases, with 11 bases separating them. The length of the CDR3 is 14 residues. The CDR3, as DNA: TGTGCCAGCAGTACTCGGACAAACAATCAGCCCCAGCATTTT. It encodes CASSTRTNNQPQHF.

V usage is TRBV7-9 and J usage is TRBJ1-2; 9 positions agree with TRBD1. Looked up from germline, CDR1 is SEHNR and CDR2 is FQNEAQ (reference sequence). V shed 4 bases and J 3 bases; nucleotides not matched to a gene: 6. The CDR3 runs to 15 residues. The CDR3 loop reads CASSSRDRDDYGYTF. In DNA, the CDR3 is TGTGCCAGCAGCTCAAGGGACAGGGACGACTATGGCTACACCTTC.

This clone was recorded at least ten times. The chain is built from TRBV6-1 and TRBJ2-7; D is unresolved. The CDR3 extends over 13 amino acids. V dropped 4 bases and J dropped 3 bases, with 10 bases sitting between them. Looked up from germline, CDR1 is MNHNS and CDR2 is SASEGT. The CDR3 spells CASSAAANYEQYF. The CDR3 DNA reads TGTGCCAGCAGTGCTGCGGCTAACTACGAGCAGTACTTC.

V is TRBV6-5 and J is TRBJ2-1, with 8 bases lining up with TRBD2. The trim removed 4 bases at V and 10 bases at J, leaving 9 bases unmatched. Germline V CDR1 and CDR2: MNHEY, SVGAGI. The CDR3 runs to 14 residues. In DNA form, the CDR3 reads TGTGCCAGCAGTTCCACGGGAGGGTGGGGCGAGCAGTTCTTC. Its protein is CASSSTGGWGEQFF.

V and J are TRBV4-1 and TRBJ2-7; maybe TRBD1 (6 bases). Germline V gene lookup returns CDR1 MGHRA and CDR2 YSYEKL. The germline V and J ends were trimmed by 1 base and 0 bases, with 7 bases remaining between them. The CDR3 loop spans 14 amino acids. CDR3 sequence (DNA): TGCGCCAGCAGCCAAGGGGACAACTCCTACGAGCAGTACTTC. Amino acid sequence: CASSQGDNSYEQYF.

The CDR3 protein is CASSSSPYNEQFF. Here the CDR3 DNA reads TGTGCCAGTAGCTCGAGCCCTTACAATGAGCAGTTCTTC. The chain has TRBV19 and TRBJ2-1; D is uncertain. This CDR3 is built from 13 residues. Trimming took 6 bases from V and 4 from J, leaving 10 bases between them. Germline values: CDR1 LNHDA, CDR2 SQIVND (reference sequence).

The table lists this clone with a count of one. This chain connects TRBV9 to TRBJ2-3; weak D call: TRBD1 (5 bases). V was trimmed by 0 bases and J by 0 bases, leaving 11 bases between them. The CDR3 consists of 16 residues. Germline CDR1 is SGDLS and CDR2 is YYNGEE. The CDR3 coding sequence is TGTGCCAGCAGCGTAGGGCAGGGCATTAGCACAGATACGCAGTATTTT. It yields the protein CASSVGQGISTDTQYF.

The V gene is TRBV4-1, the J gene TRBJ2-2; D not resolved. CDR3 length equals 16 residues. CDR1 and CDR2 (germline): MGHRA, YSYEKL. The V end lost 2 bases, the J end lost 0 bases, and 10 bases lay between the germline ends. The CDR3 sequence: CASSQSGTPNTGELFF. The CDR3, as DNA: TGCGCCAGCAGCCAAAGTGGTACTCCGAACACCGGGGAGCTGTTTTTT.

J is TRBJ2-3 and V is TRBV9; 8 bases are a match to TRBD2. The CDR3 is 15 residues long. CDR1 and CDR2 from the germline V gene are SGDLS and YYNGEE. The V segment lost 6 bases and the J segment 6 bases; nucleotides outside the gene matches: 12. CDR3 sequence (DNA): TGTGCCAGCACCGGGGGGGTGGGCGCTGAGGATACGCAGTATTTT. The encoded protein is CASTGGVGAEDTQYF.

The rearrangement joins TRBV11-1 to TRBJ1-3; 7 nucleotides line up with TRBD1. J lost 4 bases, V lost 4 bases, and 10 bases had no gene match. Per germline, CDR1 SGHAT and CDR2 FQDESV (reference sequence). The CDR3 spans 16 residues. CDR3 sequence: CASSSQPTGVGNTIYF. CDR3 DNA: TGTGCCAGCAGCTCGCAACCTACAGGGGTCGGAAACACCATATATTTT. Full variable domain (rest looked up from reference TRBV11-1 and TRBJ1-3): EAEVAQSPRYKITEKSQAVAFWCDPISGHATLYWYRQILGQGPELLVQFQDESVVDDSQLPKDRFSAERLKGVDSTLKIQPAELGDSAMYLCASSSQPTGVGNTIYFGEGSWLTVV.

This clone was observed a few times. The chain is built from TRBV25-1 and TRBJ2-1; the D gene is possibly TRBD2 (5 bases). The V gene's germline CDR1 is MGHDK and CDR2 SYGVNS. The CDR3 is 17 amino acids. The V end lost 4 bases, the J end lost 4 bases, and 20 bases lay between the germline ends. The CDR3 sequence: CASSVAQIATEYNEQFF. CDR3 coding DNA: TGTGCCAGCAGTGTCGCTCAAATAGCGACTGAGTACAATGAGCAGTTCTTC. Full variable domain (remainder filled in from reference TRBV25-1 and TRBJ2-1): EADIYQTPRYLVIGTGKKITLECSQTMGHDKMYWYQQDPGMELHLIHYSYGVNSTEKGDLSSESTVSRIRTEHFPLTLESARPSHTSQYLCASSVAQIATEYNEQFFGPGTRLTVL.

Regarding this clone: The DNA is omitted, as the CDR3 cannot be located on it reliably, and the CDR3 follows TCRdb's listing. The V call is TRBV27, the J call TRBJ1-2; TRBD1, the D gene given by the table, was not confirmed from the DNA. The CDR3 length is 18 residues, termini included. Germline-derived CDR1 and CDR2 are MNHEY and SMNVEV (reference sequence). The CDR3 here is CASSTSPRTASGGYGYTF.